These 28 T cell receptor beta chains were all obtained from the same sample, sequenced in a study of radiotherapy plus CTLA-4 blockade in lung cancer (dated 2018 in TCRdb). The protocol used for the library was the immunoSEQ multiplex PCR assay. TCRdb's version of the immuneACCESS table is confined to in-frame rearrangements and falls short of the full clone set. An unresolved V gene accounts for under half of the shortfall where checked; the remainder is of unknown origin. The sample table records fewer than 55,000 clones; roughly four fifths of these occur just once. Together, the top ten hold over 2% of the sample. This specimen was peripheral blood, taken from a patient treated with radiotherapy plus ipilimumab. The receptors here all came from a human donor with non-small cell lung cancer whose response to radiotherapy plus ipilimumab could not be evaluated.

The rearrangement uses TRBV2 and TRBJ2-5; 8 bases are a match to TRBD1. The assigned J gene may be wrong: the sequence end matches TRBJ2-7 better. This CDR3 contains 12 residues. The germline gives CDR1 SNHLY, CDR2 FYNNEI. CDR3 sequence: CASSKTGVEQYF. The CDR3 DNA follows: TGTGCCAGCAGCAAGACAGGGGTCGAGCAGTACTTC.

The sample holds a few counts of this clone. This rearrangement joins TRBV5-8 to TRBJ2-1, with D perhaps TRBD2 (5 bases). Germline-derived CDR1 and CDR2 are SGHTS and YDEGEE. V was cut by 6 bases and J by 8 bases, with 18 bases left in between. The CDR3 has 14 amino acids. The CDR3 sequence: CASNQLGLGDEQFF. DNA for the CDR3: TGTGCCAGCAACCAACTAGGGCTTGGCGATGAGCAGTTCTTC.

CDR3 sequence reads: CASSSLGQSNNEQFF. The CDR3 bases are TGTGCCAGCAGCAGCCTAGGACAGAGCAACAATGAGCAGTTCTTC. The rearrangement links TRBV28 to TRBJ2-1; weak D call: TRBD1 (6 bases). Germline CDR1 is MDHEN and CDR2 is SYDVKM. This CDR3 has 15 residues. Trimming removed 6 bases from V and 5 bases from J, with 17 bases in between.

V is TRBV6-1 and J is TRBJ2-5; possible D gene TRBD2, 7 bases. In germline, CDR1 is MNHNS, CDR2 SASEGT. V lost 6 bases and J lost 5, with 19 bases in between. CDR3 size: 15 residues. CDR3: CASRRGAGADETQYF. In DNA, the CDR3 is TGTGCCAGCAGGAGGGGGGCGGGGGCGGACGAGACCCAGTACTTC.

This rearrangement joins TRBV29-1 to TRBJ2-3, with D maybe TRBD2 (5 bases). Per the germline V gene, CDR1 is SQVTM and CDR2 is ANQGSEA. The ends were cut back, 7 bases at V and 0 bases at J, with 11 bases in the middle. The CDR3 loop spans 13 amino acids. The CDR3 loop reads CSGRRYSTDTQYF. As DNA, the CDR3 is TGCAGCGGGAGGCGCTATAGCACAGATACGCAGTATTTT.

This rearrangement joins TRBV2 to TRBJ2-1; 8 nucleotides line up with TRBD1. This CDR3 spans 14 amino acids. J was trimmed by 8 bases and V by 5 bases; bases with no gene match: 8. Germline V gene sequence: CDR1 SNHLY, CDR2 FYNNEI. This chain's CDR3 is CASSYTGGNDEQFF. Here the CDR3 DNA reads TGTGCCAGCAGTTACACAGGGGGTAATGATGAGCAGTTCTTC.

The J gene is TRBJ2-5, the V gene TRBV7-2, with 12 positions matching TRBD2. Trimming at V came to 4 bases and at J to 4 bases, leaving 10 bases not matched to a gene. CDR1 and CDR2 from the germline V gene are SGHTA and FQGNSA. The CDR3 totals 17 residues. The CDR3 region has the DNA TGTGCCAGCAGCTCGGGACTAGCGGGCCGAAGGGGAGAGACCCAGTACTTC. Amino acids: CASSSGLAGRRGETQYF.

The chain joins TRBV10-3 to TRBJ1-2, with D possibly being TRBD1 (6 bases). The germline V gene encodes CDR1 ENHRY and CDR2 SYGVKD. V dropped 11 bases and J dropped 8 bases, with 18 bases sitting between them. This CDR3 is 12 amino acids long. The chain's CDR3 is CAGSGEVGGYTF. For the CDR3, the DNA is TGTGCCGGATCAGGGGAAGTGGGCGGCTACACCTTC.

The genes are TRBV19 and TRBJ1-1, with D uncertain. The CDR3 has 14 amino acids. The germline V gene encodes CDR1 LNHDA and CDR2 SQIVND (reference sequence). Trimming stripped 7 bases from V and 4 bases from J, with 16 bases between. This CDR3 reads CASNEPVGRTEAFF. As DNA, the CDR3 is TGTGCCAGTAACGAACCGGTTGGGCGCACTGAAGCTTTCTTT.

The chain is built from TRBV4-2 and TRBJ2-1; 9 positions match TRBD2. The CDR3 has 18 residues. The J segment lost 7 bases and the V segment lost 3 bases, leaving 16 bases of the junction unmatched. Germline V gene sequence: CDR1 LGHNA, CDR2 YNFKEQ. The CDR3 bases are TGTGCCAGCAGCCACCTACTGGCCCGCGGGAGGGTTAATAATGAGCAGTTCTTC. It codes for CASSHLLARGRVNNEQFF.

Here the CDR3 DNA reads TGTGCCAGCAGCTTAGTGTCCGTCACTGAAGCTTTCTTT. It codes for CASSLVSVTEAFF. V is TRBV7-9 and J is TRBJ1-1; no clear D. CDR1 SEHNR and CDR2 FQNEAQ come from the germline V gene (reference sequence). The CDR3 is 13 amino acids. V was pared by 1 base and J by 4 bases, with 7 bases between.

CDR3 region: CASSDSSYEQYF. Here the CDR3 DNA reads TGTGCCAGCAGCGACAGTTCCTACGAGCAGTACTTC. The chain is built from TRBV9 and TRBJ2-7; D is undetermined. V lost 3 bases to trimming and J lost 1 base, with 5 bases between them. CDR1 and CDR2 from the germline V gene are SGDLS and YYNGEE. The CDR3 extends over 12 amino acids.

A word on this clone: One junction end does not reproduce the germline sequence, and a read error may be involved. The J gene is TRBJ1-1, the V gene TRBV13; perhaps TRBD1 as D (5 bases). The CDR3 length is 14 residues. Germline V gene data show CDR1 as PRHDT and CDR2 as FYEKMQ (reference sequence). The CDR3 region has the DNA TGTGCCAGCAGCTCGACTAGGGGTGTGGGAGTGAGTGTCTTT. Amino acids: CASSSTRGVGVSVF.

The chain joins TRBV4-3 to TRBJ2-1; D is perhaps TRBD1 (6 bases). Trimming removed 0 bases from V and 5 bases from J, with 14 bases in between. CDR1 is LGHNA and CDR2 is YSLEER in the germline V gene. This CDR3 is built from 16 residues. CDR3 bases: TGCGCCAGCAGCCAAGATTATAGACAGGCCAACAATGAGCAGTTCTTC. Residues: CASSQDYRQANNEQFF.

This clone was found a few times. The chain recombines TRBV7-6 with TRBJ2-2; D may be TRBD1 (5 bases). Trimming took off 3 bases at V and 5 bases at J, with 10 bases between the two ends. The CDR3 spans 14 residues. CDR1 is SGHVS, CDR2 FNYEAQ, per germline. The CDR3 spells CASSLGTGTGELFF. DNA for the CDR3: TGTGCCAGCAGCTTGGGAACAGGAACCGGGGAGCTGTTTTTT.

The chain is built from TRBV4-3 and TRBJ2-2; a possible D gene is TRBD2 (5 bases). The CDR3 has 16 amino acids. Germline CDR1 and CDR2: LGHNA and YSLEER. V was trimmed by 0 bases and J by 4 bases, leaving 12 bases between them. CDR3 coding DNA: TGCGCCAGCAGCCAAGAGTTGCGGGCCATCACCGGGGAGCTGTTTTTT. Protein product: CASSQELRAITGELFF.

The chain combines TRBV12-1 with TRBJ2-1; TRBD2, the table's D call, was not compared with the DNA. TRBV12-1 is recorded as a pseudogene. This CDR3 has 14 residues. CDR3 sequence reads: CASSLGGLGNEQFF. CDR3 in DNA: TGTGCCAGCAGCTTGGGGGGGCTGGGGAATGAGCAGTTCTTC.

The chain employs TRBV4-2 and TRBJ2-7, with a tentative D call TRBD1 (6 bases). The germline V and J ends were trimmed by 0 bases and 3 bases, with 12 bases remaining between them. This CDR3 spans 15 amino acids. Germline CDR1 is LGHNA and CDR2 is YNFKEQ. CDR3 in DNA: TGTGCCAGCAGCCAAGAGGGAACAGGGAACTACGAGCAGTACTTC. Encoded protein: CASSQEGTGNYEQYF.

The CDR3 DNA follows: TGCGCCAGCAGCTTGGTAGCGGGGAACACTGAAGCTTTCTTT. Amino acid sequence: CASSLVAGNTEAFF. The chain couples TRBV5-1 to TRBJ1-1, with D hard to call. The germline CDR1 and CDR2 sequences are SGHRS and YFSETQ. The V gene lost 0 bases and the J gene lost 1 base, with 7 bases spanning the gap. The CDR3 length is 14 residues.

The chain links TRBV7-2 to TRBJ2-5, with 9 bases matching TRBD2. The CDR3 totals 16 residues. Germline V CDR1 and CDR2: SGHTA, FQGNSA. V lost 3 bases to trimming and J lost 2 bases; unmatched junction nucleotides: 7. The CDR3 here is CASSLWSSGVQETQYF. In DNA, the CDR3 is TGTGCCAGCAGCTTGTGGTCTAGCGGGGTACAAGAGACCCAGTACTTC.

About this clone itself: At one end the junction does not follow the germline gene, possibly because of a read error. The sample carries other DNA sequences with the same CDR3. The chain joins TRBV4-2 to TRBJ2-7; D is undetermined. Germline loops: CDR1 LGHNA, CDR2 YNFKEQ. This CDR3 has 15 residues. DNA for the CDR3: TGTGCCAGCAGCCAAGAGGTGGCAGGATCCTATGAGCAGTACTTC. It encodes CASSQEVAGSYEQYF.

The chain links TRBV6-1 to TRBJ2-7; possibly TRBD2 for D (5 bases). V shed 3 bases and J shed 5 bases, with 11 bases lying between them. The CDR3 contains 13 residues. Germline CDR1 and CDR2: MNHNS and SASEGT. CDR3 nucleotides: TGTGCCAGCAGTGACATGGTCGGGAACGAGCAGTACTTC. Encoded protein: CASSDMVGNEQYF.

This chain joins TRBV18 and TRBJ2-1; TRBD2 matches 12 bases. The germline V gene encodes CDR1 KGHSH and CDR2 LQKENI. The junction had 7 bases not matched to a gene; V was cut back by 6 bases and J by 7 bases. The CDR3 is made up of 15 amino acids. CDR3 bases: TGTGCCAGCTCGCCTGGACTAGCGGGACTTAATGAGCAGTTCTTC. Translation: CASSPGLAGLNEQFF.

The chain joins TRBV2 to TRBJ1-1; 10 positions match TRBD1. This CDR3 region has 18 residues. Germline V lookup: CDR1 SNHLY, CDR2 FYNNEI. J lost 4 bases, V lost 6 bases, and 17 bases had no gene match. CDR3 nucleotides: TGTGCCAGCAGGCTTTCCCCGACAGGGGGCCTAGGGGGCACTGAAGCTTTCTTT. As protein: CASRLSPTGGLGGTEAFF.

The chain joins TRBV7-2 to TRBJ2-6; TRBD1 matches 11 bases. J was trimmed by 3 bases and V by 4 bases; bases with no gene match: 5. CDR1 and CDR2 from the germline V gene are SGHTA and FQGNSA. CDR3 length equals 17 residues. This CDR3 is CASSSGTGGGGANVLTF. DNA of the CDR3: TGTGCCAGCAGCTCCGGGACAGGGGGAGGTGGGGCCAACGTCCTGACTTTC. The full variable domain, in which reference TRBV7-2 and TRBJ2-6 provide the parts outside the CDR3, is GAGVSQSPSNKVTEKGKDVELRCDPISGHTALYWYRQSLGQGLEFLIYFQGNSAPDKSGLPSDRFSAERTGGSVSTLTIQRTQQEDSAVYLCASSSGTGGGGANVLTFGAGSRLTVL.

V is TRBV5-1 and J is TRBJ2-7; 8 positions match TRBD1. Germline V gene sequence: CDR1 SGHRS, CDR2 YFSETQ. CDR3 size: 13 residues. With 5 bases clipped from V and 6 bases from J, the junction kept 7 bases outside the gene matches. The CDR3 region is CASRTGGPGEQYF. CDR3 DNA sequence: TGCGCCAGCAGAACAGGGGGGCCTGGCGAGCAGTACTTC.

The gene calls are TRBV2 and TRBJ2-2; TRBD1 is a possible D gene (6 bases). The germline V and J ends were trimmed by 2 bases and 3 bases, with 10 bases remaining between them. The CDR3 consists of 15 residues. Germline CDR1 and CDR2: SNHLY and FYNNEI. CDR3 DNA sequence: TGTGCCAGCAGTGAACAGGGGATGGACACCGGGGAGCTGTTTTTT. Protein sequence: CASSEQGMDTGELFF.

CDR3 amino acids: CASSHLRGLSNTGELFF. The CDR3 region has the DNA TGTGCCAGCAGCCACCTGCGGGGATTATCGAACACCGGGGAGCTGTTTTTT. The chain uses TRBV9 and TRBJ2-2; TRBD2 might be the D (6 bases). This CDR3 has 17 amino acids. V was clipped by 4 bases and J by 0 bases, with 16 bases between them. Germline V gene sequence: CDR1 SGDLS, CDR2 YYNGEE.